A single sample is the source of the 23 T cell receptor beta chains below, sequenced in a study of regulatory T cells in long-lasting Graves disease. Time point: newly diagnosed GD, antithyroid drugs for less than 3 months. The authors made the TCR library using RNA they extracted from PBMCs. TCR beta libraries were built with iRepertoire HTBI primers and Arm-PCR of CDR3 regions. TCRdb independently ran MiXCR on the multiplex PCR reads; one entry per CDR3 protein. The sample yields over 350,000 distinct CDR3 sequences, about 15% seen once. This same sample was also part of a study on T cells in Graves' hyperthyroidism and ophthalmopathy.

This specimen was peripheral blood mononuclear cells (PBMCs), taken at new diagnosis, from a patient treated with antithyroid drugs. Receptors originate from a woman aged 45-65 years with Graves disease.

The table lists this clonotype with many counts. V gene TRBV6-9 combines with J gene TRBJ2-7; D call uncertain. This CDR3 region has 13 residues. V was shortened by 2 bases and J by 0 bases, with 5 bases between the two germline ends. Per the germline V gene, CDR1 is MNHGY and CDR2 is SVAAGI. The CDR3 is CASSYQFSYEQYF. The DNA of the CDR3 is TGTGCCAGCAGTTATCAGTTCTCCTACGAGCAGTACTTC.

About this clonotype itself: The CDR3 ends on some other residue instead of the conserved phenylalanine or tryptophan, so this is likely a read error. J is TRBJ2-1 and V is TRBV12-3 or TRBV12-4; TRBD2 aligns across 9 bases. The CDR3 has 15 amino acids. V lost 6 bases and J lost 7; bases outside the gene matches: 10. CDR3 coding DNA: TGTGCCAGCAGCCTCGGGACTAGCCGCCGGAATGAGCAGTTCCTC. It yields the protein CASSLGTSRRNEQFL.

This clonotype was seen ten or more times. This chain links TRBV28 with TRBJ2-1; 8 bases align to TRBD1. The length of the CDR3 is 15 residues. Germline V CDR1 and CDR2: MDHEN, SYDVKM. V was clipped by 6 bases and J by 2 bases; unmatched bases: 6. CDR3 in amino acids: CASRRDRGTYNEQFF. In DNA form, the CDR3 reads TGTGCCAGCAGGAGAGACAGGGGTACCTACAATGAGCAGTTCTTC.

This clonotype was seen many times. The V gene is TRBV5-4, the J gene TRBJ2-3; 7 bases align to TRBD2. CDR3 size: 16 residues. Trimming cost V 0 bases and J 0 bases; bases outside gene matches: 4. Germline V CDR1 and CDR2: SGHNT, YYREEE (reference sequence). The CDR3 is CASSLAGTISTDTQYF. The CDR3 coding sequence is TGTGCCAGCAGCTTGGCCGGGACTATCAGCACAGATACGCAGTATTTT.

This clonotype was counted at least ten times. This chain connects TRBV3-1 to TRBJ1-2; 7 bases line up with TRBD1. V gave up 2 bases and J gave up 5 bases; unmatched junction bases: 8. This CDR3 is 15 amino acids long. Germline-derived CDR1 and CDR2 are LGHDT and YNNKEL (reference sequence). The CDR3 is CASSQSGGTVYGYTF. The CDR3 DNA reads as TGTGCCAGCAGCCAATCTGGAGGGACAGTGTATGGCTACACCTTC. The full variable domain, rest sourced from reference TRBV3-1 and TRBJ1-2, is DTAVSQTPKYLVTQMGNDKSIKCEQNLGHDTMYWYKQDSKKFLKIMFSYNNKELIINETVPNRFSPKSPDKAHLNLHINSLELGDSAVYFCASSQSGGTVYGYTFGSGTRLTVV.

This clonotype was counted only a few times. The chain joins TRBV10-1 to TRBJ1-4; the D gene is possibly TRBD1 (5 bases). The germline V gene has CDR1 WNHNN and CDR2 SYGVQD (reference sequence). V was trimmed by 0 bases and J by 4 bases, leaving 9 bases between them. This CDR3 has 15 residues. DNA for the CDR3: TGCGCCAGCAGTGAGTCTCAGGGCAGTAATGAAAAACTGTTTTTT. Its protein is CASSESQGSNEKLFF.

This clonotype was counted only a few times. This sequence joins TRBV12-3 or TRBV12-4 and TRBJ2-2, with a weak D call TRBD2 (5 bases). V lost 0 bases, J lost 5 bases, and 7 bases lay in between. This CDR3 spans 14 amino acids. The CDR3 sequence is CASSLARRTGELFF. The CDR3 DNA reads TGTGCCAGCAGTTTAGCGCGGAGGACCGGGGAGCTGTTTTTT.

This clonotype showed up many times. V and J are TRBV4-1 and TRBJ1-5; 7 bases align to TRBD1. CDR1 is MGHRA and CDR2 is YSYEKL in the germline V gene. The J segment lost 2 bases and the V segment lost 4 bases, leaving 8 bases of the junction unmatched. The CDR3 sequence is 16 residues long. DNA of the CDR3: TGCGCCAGCAGCCGAGGACAGGCACGGGGCAATCAGCCCCAGCATTTT. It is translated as CASSRGQARGNQPQHF.

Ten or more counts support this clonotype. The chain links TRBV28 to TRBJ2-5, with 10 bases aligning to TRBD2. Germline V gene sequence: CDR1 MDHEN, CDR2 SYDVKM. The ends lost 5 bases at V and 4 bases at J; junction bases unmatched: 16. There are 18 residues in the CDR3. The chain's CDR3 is CASSTSSGRAGGGETQYF. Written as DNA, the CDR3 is TGTGCCAGCAGTACGTCCAGCGGGAGGGCCGGTGGAGGAGAGACCCAGTACTTC.

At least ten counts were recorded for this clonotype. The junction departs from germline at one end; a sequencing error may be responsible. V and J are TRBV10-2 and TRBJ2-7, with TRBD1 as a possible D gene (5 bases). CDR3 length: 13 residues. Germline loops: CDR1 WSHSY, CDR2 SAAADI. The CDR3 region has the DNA TGTGCCAGCAGCGTAGGGGATATCTACGAGCAGTACTTC. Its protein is CASSVGDIYEQYF.

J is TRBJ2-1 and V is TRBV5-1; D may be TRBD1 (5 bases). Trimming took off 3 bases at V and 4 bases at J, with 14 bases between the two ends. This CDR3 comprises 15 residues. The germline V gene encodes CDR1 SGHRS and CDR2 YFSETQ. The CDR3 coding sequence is TGCGCCAGCAGCTCGGGTCTCCAGGGATACAATGAGCAGTTCTTC. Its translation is CASSSGLQGYNEQFF.

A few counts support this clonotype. CDR3 loop: CASSPWDRVNQPQHF. The CDR3 DNA reads as TGTGCCAGCAGCCCTTGGGACAGGGTCAATCAGCCCCAGCATTTT. V and J are TRBV6-1 and TRBJ1-5, with 9 positions matching TRBD1. Germline CDR1 is MNHNS and CDR2 is SASEGT. V was clipped by 6 bases and J by 3 bases; unmatched bases: 6. CDR3 size: 15 residues.

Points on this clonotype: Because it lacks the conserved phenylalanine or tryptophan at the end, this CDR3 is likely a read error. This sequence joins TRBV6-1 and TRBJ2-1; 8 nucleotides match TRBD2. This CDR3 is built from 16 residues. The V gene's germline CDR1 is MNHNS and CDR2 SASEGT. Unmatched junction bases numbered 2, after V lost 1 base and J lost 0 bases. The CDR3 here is CASSEVAGGSYNEQFL. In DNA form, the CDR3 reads TGTGCCAGCAGTGAAGTGGCGGGAGGCTCCTACAATGAGCAGTTCCTC.

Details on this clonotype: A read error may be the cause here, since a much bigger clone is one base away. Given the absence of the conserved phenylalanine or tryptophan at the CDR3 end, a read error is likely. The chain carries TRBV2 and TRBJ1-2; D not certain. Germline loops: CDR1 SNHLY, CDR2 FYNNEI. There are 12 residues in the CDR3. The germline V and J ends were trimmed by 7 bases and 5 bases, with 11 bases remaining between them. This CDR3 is CASTGGAYGYTL. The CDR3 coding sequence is TGTGCCAGCACAGGCGGCGCGTATGGCTACACCCTC.

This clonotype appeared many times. The CDR3 region is CATKQDPNTGELFF. CDR3 DNA sequence: TGTGCCACCAAGCAAGACCCAAACACCGGGGAGCTGTTTTTT. The chain employs TRBV10-3 and TRBJ2-2; D not resolved. The CDR3 totals 14 residues. CDR1 is ENHRY, CDR2 SYGVKD, per germline. V lost 10 bases to trimming and J lost 2 bases, with 14 bases between them.

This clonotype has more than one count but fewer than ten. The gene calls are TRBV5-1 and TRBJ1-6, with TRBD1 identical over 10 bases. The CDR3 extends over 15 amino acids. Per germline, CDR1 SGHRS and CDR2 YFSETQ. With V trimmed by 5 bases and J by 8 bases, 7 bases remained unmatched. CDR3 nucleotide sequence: TGCGCCAGCAGACCCGCGGACAGGGGGTATTCACCCCTCCACTTT. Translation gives CASRPADRGYSPLHF.

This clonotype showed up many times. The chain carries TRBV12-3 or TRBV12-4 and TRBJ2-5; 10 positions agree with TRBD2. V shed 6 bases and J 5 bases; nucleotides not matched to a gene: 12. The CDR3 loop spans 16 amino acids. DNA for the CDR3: TGTGCCAGCAGCCACGAACTAGCGGGATTTGGGGAGACCCAGTACTTC. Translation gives CASSHELAGFGETQYF.

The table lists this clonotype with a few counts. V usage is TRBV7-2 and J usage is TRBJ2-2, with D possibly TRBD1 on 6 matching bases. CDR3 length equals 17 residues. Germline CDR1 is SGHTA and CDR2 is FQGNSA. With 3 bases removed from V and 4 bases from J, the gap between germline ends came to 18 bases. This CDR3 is CASSFVYRVRVTGELFF. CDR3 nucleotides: TGTGCCAGCAGCTTCGTGTACAGGGTCAGAGTCACCGGGGAGCTGTTTTTT.

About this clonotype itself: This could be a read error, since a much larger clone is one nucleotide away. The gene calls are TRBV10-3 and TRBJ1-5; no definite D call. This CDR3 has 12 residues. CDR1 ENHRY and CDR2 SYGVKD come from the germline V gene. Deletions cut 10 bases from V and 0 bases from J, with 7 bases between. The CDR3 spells CATSPSNQPQHF. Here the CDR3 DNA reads TGTGCCACCTCTCCTAGCAATCAGCCCCAGCATTTT.

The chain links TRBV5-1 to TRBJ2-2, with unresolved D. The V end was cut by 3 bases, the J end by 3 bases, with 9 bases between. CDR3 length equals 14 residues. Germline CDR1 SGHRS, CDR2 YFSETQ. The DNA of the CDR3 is TGCGCCAGCAGCTCGCGCTGGGACACCGGGGAGCTGTTTTTT. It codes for CASSSRWDTGELFF.

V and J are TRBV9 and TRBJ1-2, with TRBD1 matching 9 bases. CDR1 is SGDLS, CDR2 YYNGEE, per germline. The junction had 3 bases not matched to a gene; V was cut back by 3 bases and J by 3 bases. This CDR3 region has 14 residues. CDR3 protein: CASSARTGDYGYTF. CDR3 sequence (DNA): TGTGCCAGCAGCGCAAGGACAGGGGACTATGGCTACACCTTC.

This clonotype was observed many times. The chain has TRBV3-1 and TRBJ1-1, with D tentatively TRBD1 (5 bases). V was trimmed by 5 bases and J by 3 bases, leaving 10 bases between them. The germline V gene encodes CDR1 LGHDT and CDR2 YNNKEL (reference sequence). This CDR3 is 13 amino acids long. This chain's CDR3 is CASSLGTDTEAFF. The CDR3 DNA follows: TGTGCCAGCAGCTTAGGGACCGACACTGAAGCTTTCTTT.

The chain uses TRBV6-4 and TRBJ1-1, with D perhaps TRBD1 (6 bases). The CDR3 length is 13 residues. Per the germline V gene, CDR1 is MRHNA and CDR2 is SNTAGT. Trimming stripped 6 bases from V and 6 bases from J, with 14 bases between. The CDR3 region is CASRDSAEAEAFF. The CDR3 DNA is TGTGCCAGCAGGGACAGCGCCGAGGCTGAAGCTTTCTTT.